Listed below are T cell receptor beta chains from one sample, sequenced in a study of cytomegalovirus exposure and HLA in healthy donors. Sequencing used immunoSEQ multiplex PCR; TCRdb keeps in-frame clones, though not all of them. The sample records 65,000 to 90,000 clones, roughly 70% being singletons. Sequencing was performed on PBMCs. The receptors originated from a man between 65 and 85 years old in good health and CMV-seronegative. Each CDR3 is given with its conserved first and last residue. The D gene is left open where the match is weak. Clone sizes are given selectively: once, few, many, or a class where the clone is expanded.

v_gene: TRBV7-2
len: 14
d_gene: .
j_gene: TRBJ2-7
abundance: .
CDR3nt: TGTGCCAGCAGCTGGGGTAGACAAGGGAGGGAGCAGTACTTC
CDR3aa: CASSWGRQGREQYF

v_gene: TRBV9
len: 16
d_gene: TRBD2
j_gene: TRBJ2-5
abundance: .
CDR3nt: TGTGCCAGCAGCGCGGGACTAGCGGGGGTACAAGAGACCCAGTACTTC
CDR3aa: CASSAGLAGVQETQYF

v_gene: TRBV19
len: 14
d_gene: .
j_gene: TRBJ2-5
abundance: .
CDR3nt: TGTGCCAGTAGTTCGTCAGGGGCGCGAGAGACCCAGTACTTC
CDR3aa: CASSSSGARETQYF

v_gene: TRBV19
len: 14
d_gene: .
j_gene: TRBJ2-3
abundance: .
CDR3nt: TGTGCCAGTAGTATAGCCCGTGGGGACACGACGCAGTATTTT
CDR3aa: CASSIARGDTTQYF

v_gene: TRBV6-5
len: 15
d_gene: .
j_gene: TRBJ1-1
abundance: few
CDR3nt: TGTGCCAGCAGTTCATCCGGTAAGAGGAACACTGAAGCTTTCTTT
CDR3aa: CASSSSGKRNTEAFF

v_gene: TRBV28
len: 11
d_gene: .
j_gene: TRBJ1-2
abundance: .
CDR3nt: TGTGCCAGCACCACTCAGGGAGGCTACACCTTC
CDR3aa: CASTTQGGYTF

v_gene: TRBV7-6
len: 14
d_gene: TRBD2
j_gene: TRBJ2-7
abundance: .
CDR3nt: TGTGCCAGCAGCCAAAGGACTAGCGGCTACGAGCAGTACTTC
CDR3aa: CASSQRTSGYEQYF

v_gene: TRBV19
len: 14
d_gene: .
j_gene: TRBJ2-3
abundance: .
CDR3nt: TGTGCCAGTAGTATGACGGGAGAAGGAGATACGCAGTATTTT
CDR3aa: CASSMTGEGDTQYF

v_gene: TRBV6-1
len: 16
d_gene: TRBD2
j_gene: TRBJ2-2
abundance: .
CDR3nt: TGTGCCAGCAGTGAGTCTAGCGGGACGAGCACCGGGGAGCTGTTTTTT
CDR3aa: CASSESSGTSTGELFF

v_gene: TRBV10-2
len: 15
d_gene: .
j_gene: TRBJ2-3
abundance: .
CDR3nt: TGCGCCAGCAGTGACTCAGGGATGGTGACAGATACGCAGTATTTT
CDR3aa: CASSDSGMVTDTQYF

v_gene: TRBV4-3
len: 17
d_gene: .
j_gene: TRBJ2-1
abundance: .
CDR3nt: TGCGCCAGCAGAGGAGAGGGGCGGGGAAGCTCCTACAATGAGCAGTTCTTC
CDR3aa: CASRGEGRGSSYNEQFF

v_gene: TRBV6-5
len: 11
d_gene: .
j_gene: TRBJ1-2
abundance: few
CDR3nt: TGTGCCAGCAGTTCAGGGTTGGGCTACACCTTC
CDR3aa: CASSSGLGYTF

v_gene: TRBV5-1
len: 15
d_gene: TRBD2
j_gene: TRBJ2-2
abundance: once
CDR3nt: TGCGCCAGCAGCGTGACTAGCGGAACAACCGGGGAGCTGTTTTTT
CDR3aa: CASSVTSGTTGELFF

v_gene: TRBV19
len: 15
d_gene: .
j_gene: TRBJ2-3
abundance: .
CDR3nt: TGTGCCAGTAGGCCGCCGGGACTCAAATCAGATACGCAGTATTTT
CDR3aa: CASRPPGLKSDTQYF

v_gene: TRBV14
len: 15
d_gene: .
j_gene: TRBJ1-6
abundance: .
CDR3nt: TGTGCCAGCAGCCGGGGAGGCATGGAGAAATCACCCCTCCACTTT
CDR3aa: CASSRGGMEKSPLHF

v_gene: TRBV2
len: 17
d_gene: TRBD1
j_gene: TRBJ1-3
abundance: .
CDR3nt: TGTGCCAGCAGGAGGGGGAGGGACAGGGCATCAGGAAACACCATATATTTT
CDR3aa: CASRRGRDRASGNTIYF

v_gene: TRBV28
len: 16
d_gene: .
j_gene: TRBJ2-6
abundance: .
CDR3nt: TGTGCCAGCACCGGAGGGGGGGCTTCTGGGGCCAACGTCCTGACTTTC
CDR3aa: CASTGGGASGANVLTF

v_gene: TRBV21-1
len: 13
d_gene: .
j_gene: TRBJ2-1
abundance: .
CDR3nt: TGTGCCAGAGTTCTAGCGGCCTACAATGAGCAGTTCTTC
CDR3aa: CARVLAAYNEQFF

v_gene: TRBV6-1
len: 14
d_gene: TRBD1
j_gene: TRBJ1-4
abundance: .
CDR3nt: TGTGCCAGCAGGGAGGGACAGGGCCGTGAAAAACTGTTTTTT
CDR3aa: CASREGQGREKLFF

v_gene: TRBV5-1
len: 13
d_gene: .
j_gene: TRBJ2-5
abundance: .
CDR3nt: TGCGCCAGCAGCCTTGGACTCACCGGGGCCCAGTACTTC
CDR3aa: CASSLGLTGAQYF

v_gene: TRBV7-9
len: 13
d_gene: TRBD2
j_gene: TRBJ2-2
abundance: .
CDR3nt: TGTGCCAGCAGCGGGACTAGCGGGGAGGAGCTGTTTTTT
CDR3aa: CASSGTSGEELFF

v_gene: TRBV18
len: 13
d_gene: .
j_gene: TRBJ1-1
abundance: .
CDR3nt: TGTGCCAGCTCACCCAACGGGAACACTGAAGCTTTCTTT
CDR3aa: CASSPNGNTEAFF

v_gene: TRBV5-4
len: 14
d_gene: .
j_gene: TRBJ2-5
abundance: .
CDR3nt: TGTGCCAGCAGCTCCGAGGGAACCCGGGAGACCCAGTACTTC
CDR3aa: CASSSEGTRETQYF

v_gene: TRBV5-4
len: 14
d_gene: .
j_gene: TRBJ2-7
abundance: .
CDR3nt: TGTGCCAGCAGCTTCGCGGGGGCCTCCTACGAGCAGTACTTC
CDR3aa: CASSFAGASYEQYF

v_gene: TRBV19
len: 15
d_gene: TRBD2
j_gene: TRBJ2-1
abundance: .
CDR3nt: TGTGCCAGTAACCAGCCAGCGGGAGGAGGCAATGAGCAGTTCTTC
CDR3aa: CASNQPAGGGNEQFF

v_gene: TRBV9
len: 15
d_gene: .
j_gene: TRBJ2-3
abundance: .
CDR3nt: TGTGCCAGCAGCGTAGGGACTCAGCCCACAGATACGCAGTATTTT
CDR3aa: CASSVGTQPTDTQYF

v_gene: TRBV21-1
len: 11
d_gene: .
j_gene: TRBJ1-6
abundance: .
CDR3nt: TGTGCCACCGTGTCAGGTTCACCCCTCCACTTT
CDR3aa: CATVSGSPLHF

v_gene: TRBV6-1
len: 13
d_gene: .
j_gene: TRBJ2-7
abundance: many
CDR3nt: TGTGCCAGCAGGGGAGTTAGCTCCTACGAGCAGTACTTC
CDR3aa: CASRGVSSYEQYF

v_gene: TRBV18
len: 16
d_gene: .
j_gene: TRBJ1-2
abundance: .
CDR3nt: TGTGCCAGCTCACCACTTCAGTCAGAAGCTAACTATGGCTACACCTTT
CDR3aa: CASSPLQSEANYGYTF

v_gene: TRBV29-1
len: 12
d_gene: .
j_gene: TRBJ1-5
abundance: .
CDR3nt: TGCAGCGTTGCCGGGAGCAATCAGCCCCAGCATTTT
CDR3aa: CSVAGSNQPQHF

v_gene: TRBV5-1
len: 15
d_gene: .
j_gene: TRBJ1-3
abundance: .
CDR3nt: TGCGCCAGCAGCTTGGGGCAGACAACTGGAAACACCATATATTTT
CDR3aa: CASSLGQTTGNTIYF

v_gene: TRBV7-9
len: 15
d_gene: .
j_gene: TRBJ2-7
abundance: .
CDR3nt: TGTGCCAGCAGCTCCCGGACAGACATCTCCTACGAGCAGTACTTC
CDR3aa: CASSSRTDISYEQYF

v_gene: TRBV18
len: 17
d_gene: TRBD2
j_gene: TRBJ2-3
abundance: .
CDR3nt: TGTGCCAGCTCACCGGTCTTTAGCGGGGGACGCACAGATACGCAGTATTTT
CDR3aa: CASSPVFSGGRTDTQYF

v_gene: TRBV5-6
len: 13
d_gene: TRBD1
j_gene: TRBJ1-1
abundance: .
CDR3nt: TGTGCCAGCAAACAGGGGTATAACACTGAAGCTTTCTTT
CDR3aa: CASKQGYNTEAFF

v_gene: TRBV2
len: 15
d_gene: TRBD1
j_gene: TRBJ2-6
abundance: few
CDR3nt: TGTGCCAGCAGGAGACAGGGGACTGGGGCCAACGTCCTGACTTTC
CDR3aa: CASRRQGTGANVLTF

v_gene: TRBV12-1
len: 21
d_gene: .
j_gene: TRBJ2-7
abundance: .
CDR3nt: TGTGCCAGCAGCTCTAAATTCCCGGGACTAGCGGGAGGTCCGGGGACCTACGAGCAGTACTTC
CDR3aa: CASSSKFPGLAGGPGTYEQYF

v_gene: TRBV5-1
len: 13
d_gene: .
j_gene: TRBJ2-1
abundance: .
CDR3nt: TGCGCCAGCAGCTTCGAACGCGACAATGAGCAGTTCTTC
CDR3aa: CASSFERDNEQFF

v_gene: TRBV29-1
len: 15
d_gene: .
j_gene: TRBJ1-3
abundance: .
CDR3nt: TGCAGCGTTTCCTCAGGGCTAAACTCTGGAAACACCATATATTTT
CDR3aa: CSVSSGLNSGNTIYF

v_gene: TRBV11-2
len: 15
d_gene: .
j_gene: TRBJ2-7
abundance: few
CDR3nt: TGTGCCAGCAGCTTGCGGACAGGGAGGGGCTACGAGCAGTACTTC
CDR3aa: CASSLRTGRGYEQYF

v_gene: TRBV7-6
len: 15
d_gene: TRBD1
j_gene: TRBJ2-3
abundance: few
CDR3nt: TGTGCCAGCAGCTCGGGACAGGGGGGAGCGAATACGCAGTATTTT
CDR3aa: CASSSGQGGANTQYF